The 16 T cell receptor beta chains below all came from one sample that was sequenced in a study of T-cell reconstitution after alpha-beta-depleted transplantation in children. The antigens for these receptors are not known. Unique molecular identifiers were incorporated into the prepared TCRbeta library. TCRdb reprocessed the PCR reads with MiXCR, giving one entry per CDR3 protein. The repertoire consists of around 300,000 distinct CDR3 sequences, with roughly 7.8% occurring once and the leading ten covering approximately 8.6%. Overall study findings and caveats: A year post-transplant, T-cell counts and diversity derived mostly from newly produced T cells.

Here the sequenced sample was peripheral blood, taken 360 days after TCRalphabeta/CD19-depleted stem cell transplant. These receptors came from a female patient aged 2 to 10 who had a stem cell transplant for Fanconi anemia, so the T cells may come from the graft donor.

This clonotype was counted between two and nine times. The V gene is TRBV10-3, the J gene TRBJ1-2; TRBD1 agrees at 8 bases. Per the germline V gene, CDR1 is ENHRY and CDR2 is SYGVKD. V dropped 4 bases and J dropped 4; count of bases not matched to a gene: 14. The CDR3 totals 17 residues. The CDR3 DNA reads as TGTGCCATCAGTGGCCACAGGGGGTTCAGCCAGATCTATGGCTACACCTTC. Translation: CAISGHRGFSQIYGYTF.

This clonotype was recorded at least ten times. DNA of the CDR3: TGTGCCAGCAGTTTGGAGGGTAGCCGAGAGACCCAGTACTTC. Encoded protein: CASSLEGSRETQYF. The rearrangement joins TRBV12-3 or TRBV12-4 to TRBJ2-5; TRBD2 is a possible D gene (6 bases). Trimming left V 3 bases short and J 4 bases short, with 12 bases between. CDR3 length: 14 residues.

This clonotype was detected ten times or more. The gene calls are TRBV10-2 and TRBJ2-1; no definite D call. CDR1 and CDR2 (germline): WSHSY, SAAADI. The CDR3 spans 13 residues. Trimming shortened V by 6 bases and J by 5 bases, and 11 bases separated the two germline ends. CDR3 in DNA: TGCGCCAGCAGGGTGAGTGGGGACAATGAGCAGTTCTTC. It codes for CASRVSGDNEQFF.

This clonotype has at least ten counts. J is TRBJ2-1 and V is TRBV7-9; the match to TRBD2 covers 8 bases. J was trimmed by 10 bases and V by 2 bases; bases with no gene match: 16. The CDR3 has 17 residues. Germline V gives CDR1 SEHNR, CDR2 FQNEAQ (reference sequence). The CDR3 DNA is TGTGCCAGCAGCTTACCGGGACTAGTAGGTTGGGCCATCGAGCAGTTCTTC. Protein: CASSLPGLVGWAIEQFF.

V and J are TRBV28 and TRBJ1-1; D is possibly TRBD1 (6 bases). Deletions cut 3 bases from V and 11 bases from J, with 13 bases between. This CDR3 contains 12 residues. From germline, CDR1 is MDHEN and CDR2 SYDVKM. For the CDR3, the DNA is TGTGCCAGCAGTTTTACCCCAGGGGTCGCTTTCTTT. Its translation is CASSFTPGVAFF.

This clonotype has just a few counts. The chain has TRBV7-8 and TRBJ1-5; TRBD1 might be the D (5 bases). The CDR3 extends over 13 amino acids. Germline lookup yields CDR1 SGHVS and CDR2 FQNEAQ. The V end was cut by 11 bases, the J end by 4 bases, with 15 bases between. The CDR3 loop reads CACSLAGNQPQHF. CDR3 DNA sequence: TGTGCCTGTTCCTTGGCAGGGAATCAGCCCCAGCATTTT.

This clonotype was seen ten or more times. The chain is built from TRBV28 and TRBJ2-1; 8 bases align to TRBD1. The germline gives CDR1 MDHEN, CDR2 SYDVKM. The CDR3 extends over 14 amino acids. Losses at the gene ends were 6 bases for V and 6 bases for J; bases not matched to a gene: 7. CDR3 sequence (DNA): TGTGCCAGCAGGGACGGACAGGGTACCAATGAGCAGTTCTTC. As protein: CASRDGQGTNEQFF.

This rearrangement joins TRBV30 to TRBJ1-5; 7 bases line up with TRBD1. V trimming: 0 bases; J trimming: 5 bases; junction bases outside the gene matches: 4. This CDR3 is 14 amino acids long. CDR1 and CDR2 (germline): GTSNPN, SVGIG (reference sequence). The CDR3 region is CAWSVDRSHQPQHF. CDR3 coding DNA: TGTGCCTGGAGTGTGGACAGGTCACATCAGCCCCAGCATTTT.

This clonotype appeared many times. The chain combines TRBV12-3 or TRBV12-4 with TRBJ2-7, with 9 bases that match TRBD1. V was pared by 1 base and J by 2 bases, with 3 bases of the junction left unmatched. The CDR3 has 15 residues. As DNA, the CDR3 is TGTGCCAGCAGTTTAGGGGACAGGGTACCCTACGAGCAGTACTTC. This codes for CASSLGDRVPYEQYF.

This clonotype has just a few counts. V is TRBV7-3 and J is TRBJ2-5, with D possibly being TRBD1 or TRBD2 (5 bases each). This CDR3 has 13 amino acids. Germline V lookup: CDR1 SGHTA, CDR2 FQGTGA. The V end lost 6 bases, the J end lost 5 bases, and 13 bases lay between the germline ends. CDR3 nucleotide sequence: TGTGCCAGCAGTCGGGGCCCCCGGGAGACCCAGTACTTC. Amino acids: CASSRGPRETQYF.

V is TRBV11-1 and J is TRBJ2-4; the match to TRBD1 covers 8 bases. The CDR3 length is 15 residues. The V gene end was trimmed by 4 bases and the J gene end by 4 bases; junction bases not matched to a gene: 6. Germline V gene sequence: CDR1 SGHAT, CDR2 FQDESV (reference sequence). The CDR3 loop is CASSYGTGEKNIQYF. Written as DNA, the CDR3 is TGTGCCAGCAGCTATGGGACAGGAGAGAAAAACATTCAGTACTTC.

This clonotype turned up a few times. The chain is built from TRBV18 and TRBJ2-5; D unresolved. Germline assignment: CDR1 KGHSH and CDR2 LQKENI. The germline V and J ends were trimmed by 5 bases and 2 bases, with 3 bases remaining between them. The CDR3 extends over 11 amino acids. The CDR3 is CASSEQETQYF. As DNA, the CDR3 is TGTGCCAGCTCAGAACAAGAGACCCAGTACTTC.

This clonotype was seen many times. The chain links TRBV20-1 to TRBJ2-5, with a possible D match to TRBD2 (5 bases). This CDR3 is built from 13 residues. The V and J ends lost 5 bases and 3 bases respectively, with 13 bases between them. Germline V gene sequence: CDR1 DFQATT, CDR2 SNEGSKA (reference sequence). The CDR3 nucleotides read TGCAGTGCTGAGCCAAGCGGAAAAGAGACCCAGTACTTC. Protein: CSAEPSGKETQYF.

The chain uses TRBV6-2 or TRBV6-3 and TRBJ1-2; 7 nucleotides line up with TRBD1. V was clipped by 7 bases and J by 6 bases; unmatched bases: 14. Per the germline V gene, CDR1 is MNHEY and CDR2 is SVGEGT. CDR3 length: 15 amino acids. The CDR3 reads CASTEDRVMLNGYTF. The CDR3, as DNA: TGTGCCAGCACTGAAGACAGGGTGATGCTCAATGGCTACACCTTC.

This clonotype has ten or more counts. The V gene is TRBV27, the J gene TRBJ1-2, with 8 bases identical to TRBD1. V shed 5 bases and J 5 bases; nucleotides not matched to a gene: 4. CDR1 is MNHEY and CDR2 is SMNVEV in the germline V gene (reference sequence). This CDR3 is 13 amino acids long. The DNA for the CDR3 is TGTGCCAGCAGTCCTACAGGGGGTTATGGCTACACCTTC. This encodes CASSPTGGYGYTF.

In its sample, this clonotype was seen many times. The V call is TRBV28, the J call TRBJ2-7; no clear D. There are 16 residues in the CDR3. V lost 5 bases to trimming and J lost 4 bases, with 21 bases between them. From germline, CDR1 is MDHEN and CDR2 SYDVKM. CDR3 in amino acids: CASSSPQARLLYEQYF. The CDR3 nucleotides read TGTGCCAGCAGTAGCCCCCAGGCCAGGTTATTATACGAGCAGTACTTC. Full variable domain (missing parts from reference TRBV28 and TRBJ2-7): DVKVTQSSRYLVKRTGEKVFLECVQDMDHENMFWYRQDPGLGLRLIYFSYDVKMKEKGDIPEGYSVSREKKERFSLILESASTNQTSMYLCASSSPQARLLYEQYFGPGTRLTVT.